Here is one T cell receptor (beta chain) with its context. What it recognizes is unknown. The CDR3 is 17 residues long. Germline V gene lookup returns CDR1 SNHLY and CDR2 FYNNEI. V dropped 6 bases and J dropped 2; count of bases not matched to a gene: 10. The source of the sample is a study of cytomegalovirus exposure and HLA in healthy donors. Study-level information: Early released data comprised about 90 million unique TCRs from HLA-typed donors. Most genotyped donors, 75% to 85% of more than 300, had Caucasian-associated genetic ancestry. Broader study findings: Researchers left out some V segments, among them TRBV6-2 and TRBV6-3, as indistinguishable. Data from an earlier analysis indicated that most TCR beta V segments were productive either about 90% or about 30% of the time.

PCR amplification relied on 60 Vbeta primers (plus 13 Jbeta primers). Here immunoSEQ multiplex PCR was the method, and the copy in TCRdb shows in-frame clones only, minus some. The table lists some 190,000 clones, about 90% of them singletons. The chain joins TRBV2 to TRBJ2-7; 13 bases agree with TRBD2. The sequence came from a man in his thirties or forties in good health and CMV-seronegative. Input material: PBMCs. This chain's CDR3 is CASRRLAGGAPAYEQYF. The CDR3 nucleotides are TGTGCCAGCAGACGACTAGCGGGAGGCGCCCCGGCCTACGAGCAGTACTTC. Drawing the rest from reference TRBV2 and TRBJ2-7, the complete variable domain is EPEVTQTPSHQVTQMGQEVILRCVPISNHLYFYWYRQILGQKVEFLVSFYNNEISEKSEIFDDQFSVERPDGSNFTLKIRSTKLEDSAMYFCASRRLAGGAPAYEQYFGPGTRLTVT.